The entry below gives a single T cell receptor beta chain sequence along with its context. The antigen is unknown. The data were obtained in a study of T cells in Graves' hyperthyroidism and ophthalmopathy. Findings and caveats of the study: Most thyroid-expanded clonotypes above 0.001 were also found in blood. Researchers report that a 13 V-J model separated ophthalmopathy from stable hyperthyroidism.

Uncontrolled infection, other autoimmune disease, pregnancy or lactation disqualified patients from enrolment. The blood specimen was taken at initial hyperthyroidism diagnosis, before any ophthalmopathy symptoms. Researchers took RNA transcripts and amplified the TCR beta CDR3 regions from them. A set of HTBI primers served as the primers for a first-round RT-PCR of the TCR CDR3. TCRdb re-analysed the multiplex PCR reads in MiXCR, keeping a single row per CDR3 protein. The profile shows over 700,000 distinct CDR3 sequences, around 20% of them singletons. CDR3 length: 14 amino acids. CDR1 MGHRA and CDR2 YSYEKL come from the germline V gene. The J segment lost 5 bases and the V segment lost 4 bases, leaving 3 bases of the junction unmatched.

The J gene is TRBJ2-5, the V gene TRBV4-1; 11 bases align to TRBD1. This TCR derives from a woman aged 45-65 years with Graves' hyperthyroidism that later progressed to Graves' ophthalmopathy. Sequenced input: blood. This chain's CDR3 is CASSRGTGGETQYF. DNA of the CDR3: TGCGCCAGCAGCCGGGGGACAGGGGGTGAGACCCAGTACTTC.